This passage covers 21 T cell receptor beta chains from one sample sequenced in a study of beta chain features in type 1 diabetes. Broader study findings: Patients with Type 1 diabetes showed moderately but significantly shorter TCRB CDR3s in all four CD4+ subsets.

These receptors' targets are unknown. The sequenced template was cDNA made from the entire isolated RNA. Assay used: immunoSEQ multiplex PCR; TCRdb lists only in-frame clones, some missing. The sample shows nearly 350,000 clones, around 9.7% of them seen only once. Input material: central memory CD4+ T cells from blood. The receptors come from a man in his thirties or forties with type 1 diabetes.

This clone occurred a few times. V gene TRBV2 combines with J gene TRBJ2-1; 14 bases match TRBD2. Trimming at V came to 6 bases and at J to 5 bases, leaving 6 bases not matched to a gene. The V gene's germline CDR1 is SNHLY and CDR2 FYNNEI. This CDR3 contains 16 residues. This CDR3 reads CASSARLAGGNNEQFF. The CDR3 DNA follows: TGTGCCAGCAGCGCGAGACTAGCGGGGGGGAACAATGAGCAGTTCTTC.

This clone was observed at least ten times. V and J are TRBV4-3 and TRBJ2-2; a weak D match, TRBD2 (7 bases). The V gene lost 0 bases and the J gene lost 4 bases, with 15 bases spanning the gap. Germline V gene lookup returns CDR1 LGHNA and CDR2 YSLEER. This CDR3 is built from 17 residues. This CDR3 is CASSQDLGGPSTGELFF. CDR3 nucleotide sequence: TGCGCCAGCAGCCAAGATTTGGGGGGGCCGAGCACCGGGGAGCTGTTTTTT.

This clone was seen only a few times. This chain connects TRBV27 to TRBJ2-2; 7 bases match TRBD2. V lost 4 bases and J lost 4; bases outside the gene matches: 12. The CDR3 runs to 17 residues. The germline gives CDR1 MNHEY, CDR2 SMNVEV (reference sequence). The CDR3 sequence is CASSSPRRGDSTGELFF. The CDR3 DNA reads TGTGCCAGCAGTTCCCCCCGACGGGGGGATTCCACCGGGGAGCTGTTTTTT.

This chain joins TRBV28 and TRBJ1-2; 7 nucleotides agree with TRBD1. This CDR3 spans 14 amino acids. The trim removed 2 bases at V and 4 bases at J, leaving 4 bases unmatched. In germline, CDR1 is MDHEN, CDR2 SYDVKM. This CDR3 reads CASSLQGEVYGYTF. The CDR3 region has the DNA TGTGCCAGCAGTTTACAGGGGGAAGTCTATGGCTACACCTTC.

The genes are TRBV12-5 and TRBJ1-5; no clear D gene. Trimming cost V 2 bases and J 9 bases, with 8 bases left between them. This CDR3 comprises 12 residues. Germline V gene lookup returns CDR1 LGHNT and CDR2 FRNRAP. The CDR3 loop is CASGLPRWPQHF. CDR3 sequence (DNA): TGTGCTAGTGGTTTGCCACGATGGCCCCAGCATTTT.

The sample holds a few counts of this clone. The chain recombines TRBV4-3 with TRBJ2-1, with D unclear. V was pared by 2 bases and J by 8 bases, with 10 bases between. Germline CDR1 and CDR2: LGHNA and YSLEER. The CDR3 has 13 residues. In DNA form, the CDR3 reads TGCGCCAGCAGCCAATCCGTGAGGTATGAGCAGTTCTTC. Translation gives CASSQSVRYEQFF.

This chain connects TRBV6-1 to TRBJ1-2, with D possibly TRBD1 on 5 matching bases. V was clipped by 0 bases and J by 3 bases, with 14 bases between them. CDR3 length: 16 residues. CDR1 and CDR2 from the germline V gene are MNHNS and SASEGT. The CDR3 coding sequence is TGTGCCAGCAGTGAAGCTCTGGACGGAGGGGACTATGGCTACACCTTC. Translating gives CASSEALDGGDYGYTF.

This clone was found a few times. V gene TRBV9 combines with J gene TRBJ2-1, with unresolved D. V was trimmed by 0 bases and J by 5 bases, leaving 6 bases between them. The germline CDR1 and CDR2 sequences are SGDLS and YYNGEE. This CDR3 is built from 13 residues. The CDR3: CASSVATNNEQFF. In DNA form, the CDR3 reads TGTGCCAGCAGCGTAGCTACTAACAATGAGCAGTTCTTC.

This clone was seen ten or more times. The V call is TRBV5-4, the J call TRBJ1-5; D perhaps matches TRBD1 (5 bases). V lost 4 bases and J lost 7, with 15 bases in between. This CDR3 is built from 14 residues. Looked up from germline, CDR1 is SGHNT and CDR2 is YYREEE (reference sequence). The CDR3 spells CASSQRSGRQPQHF. As DNA, the CDR3 is TGTGCCAGCAGCCAGCGATCAGGGAGGCAGCCCCAGCATTTT.

The chain combines TRBV21-1 with TRBJ2-7; the table's D call TRBD2 went unverified against the DNA. TRBV21-1 is classified as a pseudogene. The CDR3 contains 11 residues. The CDR3 protein is CASSTYYEQYF. For the CDR3, the DNA is TGTGCCAGCAGCACCTACTACGAGCAGTACTTC.

The J gene is TRBJ2-1, the V gene TRBV7-6; D uncertain. V lost 5 bases, J lost 5 bases, and 7 bases lay in between. The CDR3 has 12 amino acids. Germline V lookup: CDR1 SGHVS, CDR2 FNYEAQ. CDR3 in amino acids: CASSNRNNEQFF. The CDR3 nucleotides are TGTGCCAGCAGCAACCGTAACAATGAGCAGTTCTTC.

This chain links TRBV5-1 with TRBJ2-1, with D perhaps being TRBD1 or TRBD2 (5 bases each). V lost 7 bases to trimming and J lost 6 bases, with 14 bases between them. The CDR3 extends over 13 amino acids. Germline V lookup: CDR1 SGHRS, CDR2 YFSETQ. CDR3 DNA sequence: TGCGCCAGCGCCCGGGACCTAACCAATGAGCAGTTCTTC. This encodes CASARDLTNEQFF.

This chain links TRBV19 with TRBJ1-1; D unclear. Germline V lookup: CDR1 LNHDA, CDR2 SQIVND (reference sequence). Between the trimmed V and J ends, which lost 5 bases and 2 bases, there was a span of 15 bases. This CDR3 comprises 15 residues. Written as DNA, the CDR3 is TGTGCCAGTAGTCCGCGGACCTTTCCCAACACTGAAGCTTTCTTT. Protein sequence: CASSPRTFPNTEAFF.

The table lists this clone with many counts. The chain carries TRBV5-1 and TRBJ2-6, with D perhaps TRBD2 (5 bases). Trimming stripped 5 bases from V and 1 base from J, with 13 bases between. This CDR3 is built from 16 residues. Germline-derived CDR1 and CDR2 are SGHRS and YFSETQ. CDR3 bases: TGCGCCAGCAGTTTTCCGGACTCGTCTGGGGCCAACGTCCTGACTTTC. It yields the protein CASSFPDSSGANVLTF. Looking up the rest from reference TRBV5-1 and TRBJ2-6 gives the full variable domain: KAGVTQTPRYLIKTRGQQVTLSCSPISGHRSVSWYQQTPGQGLQFLFEYFSETQRNKGNFPGRFSGRQFSNSRSEMNVSTLELGDSALYLCASSFPDSSGANVLTFGAGSRLTVL.

This clone was counted only a few times. The chain joins TRBV15 to TRBJ2-1, with D perhaps TRBD2 (6 bases). The CDR3 is 18 amino acids. The germline gives CDR1 LNHNV, CDR2 YYDKDF (reference sequence). Trimming stripped 1 base from V and 6 bases from J, with 22 bases between. DNA of the CDR3: TGTGCCACCAGCAGAGTATGGGCTAGCGCCGTCCCCTCCAATGAGCAGTTCTTC. This translates into CATSRVWASAVPSNEQFF. The whole variable domain, remainder taken from reference TRBV15 and TRBJ2-1, is DAMVIQNPRYQVTQFGKPVTLSCSQTLNHNVMYWYQQKSSQAPKLLFHYYDKDFNNEADTPDNFQSRRPNTSFCFLDIRSPGLGDTAMYLCATSRVWASAVPSNEQFFGPGTRLTVL.

In this sample, this clone turned up a few times. The chain joins TRBV27 to TRBJ2-3; perhaps TRBD2 as D (5 bases). Germline CDR1 and CDR2: MNHEY and SMNVEV (reference sequence). This CDR3 spans 15 amino acids. The germline V and J ends were trimmed by 6 bases and 3 bases, with 16 bases remaining between them. CDR3 loop: CASRPRTSRTDTQYF. The CDR3, as DNA: TGTGCCAGCAGGCCACGGACTTCCAGAACAGATACGCAGTATTTT.

This clone was observed a handful of times. The rearrangement links TRBV7-8 to TRBJ2-5, with a weak D call TRBD2 (6 bases). The CDR3 spans 14 residues. Trimming left V 3 bases short and J 1 base short, with 9 bases between. From germline, CDR1 is SGHVS and CDR2 FQNEAQ. Here the CDR3 DNA reads TGTGCCAGCAGCTTGGGACTCCTCCAAGAGACCCAGTACTTC. It specifies CASSLGLLQETQYF.

The rearrangement links TRBV6-6 to TRBJ1-2, with a tentative D call TRBD1 (5 bases). This CDR3 spans 15 amino acids. CDR1 is MNHNY and CDR2 is SVGAGI in the germline V gene (reference sequence). V was trimmed by 6 bases and J by 2 bases, leaving 16 bases between them. The CDR3 loop reads CASRDIGSQNYGYTF. CDR3 DNA: TGTGCCAGCAGGGACATTGGGTCGCAAAACTATGGCTACACCTTC.

This clone was seen more than once but under ten times. The chain is built from TRBV29-1 and TRBJ2-3; D call uncertain. V dropped 6 bases and J dropped 1 base, with 8 bases sitting between them. CDR1 and CDR2 (germline): SQVTM, ANQGSEA. This CDR3 comprises 12 residues. CDR3 bases: TGCAGCGTGGTATCTGGCACAGATACGCAGTATTTT. Protein: CSVVSGTDTQYF.

The rearrangement joins TRBV18 to TRBJ2-6; the D is unclear. There are 17 residues in the CDR3. V lost 0 bases, J lost 0 bases, and 9 bases lay in between. Per the germline V gene, CDR1 is KGHSH and CDR2 is LQKENI. DNA of the CDR3: TGTGCCAGCTCACCACCCCTCTCGAGCTCTGGGGCCAACGTCCTGACTTTC. Translated, it gives CASSPPLSSSGANVLTF.

This clone showed up just a few times. The J gene is TRBJ1-1, the V gene TRBV29-1; D gene ambiguous. This CDR3 has 14 amino acids. CDR1 is SQVTM, CDR2 ANQGSEA, per germline. V lost 6 bases and J lost 2, with 16 bases in between. DNA of the CDR3: TGCAGCGTGGTAGGTCCAGTTGGAAACACTGAAGCTTTCTTT. Translating gives CSVVGPVGNTEAFF.